This TCR beta chain was recorded in a study of blood T cell repertoires in COVID-19. Across the whole study: Specimens from acute and convalescent COVID-19 originated in the United States, Italy and Spain. PBMCs, B-cell-depleted T cells, or T cells were the source of the cDNA or gDNA that made up the material.

The V and J ends lost 4 bases and 1 base respectively, with 11 bases between them. Germline V CDR1 and CDR2: SGHRS, YFSETQ. The CDR3 length is 14 residues. In the original processing: From reference gene primer amplification, estimates of nucleated cell counts were derived. TCRdb's table, derived via immunoSEQ multiplex PCR, lists solely in-frame clones and lacks some. V, J and clone size are those of that table, while D and trimming were read from the DNA. This table has around 250,000 clones, about 85% appearing once. Material for sequencing was peripheral blood. V and J are TRBV5-1 and TRBJ1-1, with D uncertain. The TCR originated in a man aged 25-45 years who had recovered from COVID-19. The CDR3 nucleotides are TGCGCCAGCAGCCAGGTTGCAGGGAACACTGAAGCTTTCTTT. Residues: CASSQVAGNTEAFF.